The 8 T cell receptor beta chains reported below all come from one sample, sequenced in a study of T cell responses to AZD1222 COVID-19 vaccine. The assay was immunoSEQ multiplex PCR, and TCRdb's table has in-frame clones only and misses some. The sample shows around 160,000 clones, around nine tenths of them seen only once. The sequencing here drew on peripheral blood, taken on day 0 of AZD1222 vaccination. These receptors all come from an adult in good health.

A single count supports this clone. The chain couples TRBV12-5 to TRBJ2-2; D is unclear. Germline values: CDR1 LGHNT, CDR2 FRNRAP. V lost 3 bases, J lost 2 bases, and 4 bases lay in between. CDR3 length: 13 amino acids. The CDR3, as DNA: TGTGCTAGTGGTTTAAAAAACACCGGGGAGCTGTTTTTT. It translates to CASGLKNTGELFF.

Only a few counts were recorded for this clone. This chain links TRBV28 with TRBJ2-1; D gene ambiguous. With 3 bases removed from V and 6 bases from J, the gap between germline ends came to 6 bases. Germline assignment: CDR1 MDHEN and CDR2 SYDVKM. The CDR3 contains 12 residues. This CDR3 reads CASSFGINEQFF. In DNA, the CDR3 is TGTGCCAGCAGTTTCGGTATCAATGAGCAGTTCTTC. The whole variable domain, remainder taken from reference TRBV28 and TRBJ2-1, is DVKVTQSSRYLVKRTGEKVFLECVQDMDHENMFWYRQDPGLGLRLIYFSYDVKMKEKGDIPEGYSVSREKKERFSLILESASTNQTSMYLCASSFGINEQFFGPGTRLTVL.

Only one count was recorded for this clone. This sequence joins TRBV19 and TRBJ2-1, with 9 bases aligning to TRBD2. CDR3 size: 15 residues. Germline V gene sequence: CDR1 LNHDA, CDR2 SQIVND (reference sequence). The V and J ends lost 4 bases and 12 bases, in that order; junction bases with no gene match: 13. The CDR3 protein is CASSTLMRAGGRQFF. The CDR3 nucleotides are TGTGCCAGTAGTACCCTTATGCGAGCGGGGGGACGGCAGTTCTTC.

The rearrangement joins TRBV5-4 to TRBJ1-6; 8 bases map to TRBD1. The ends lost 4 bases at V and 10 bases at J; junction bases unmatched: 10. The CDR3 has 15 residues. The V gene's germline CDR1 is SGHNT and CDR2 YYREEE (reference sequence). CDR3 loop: CASSQMTGANSPLHF. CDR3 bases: TGTGCCAGCAGCCAAATGACAGGGGCTAACTCACCCCTCCACTTT.

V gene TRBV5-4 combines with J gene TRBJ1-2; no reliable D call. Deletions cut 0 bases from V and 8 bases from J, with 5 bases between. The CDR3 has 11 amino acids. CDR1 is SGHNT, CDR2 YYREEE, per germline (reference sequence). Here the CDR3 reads CASSLVGGYTF. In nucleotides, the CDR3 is TGTGCCAGCAGCTTGGTAGGGGGCTACACCTTC.

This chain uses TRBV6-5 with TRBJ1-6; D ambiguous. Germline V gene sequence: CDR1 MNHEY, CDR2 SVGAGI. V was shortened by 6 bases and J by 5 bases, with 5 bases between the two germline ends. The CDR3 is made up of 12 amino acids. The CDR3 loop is CASSGDNSPLHF. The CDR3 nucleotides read TGTGCCAGCAGCGGGGATAATTCACCCCTCCACTTT.

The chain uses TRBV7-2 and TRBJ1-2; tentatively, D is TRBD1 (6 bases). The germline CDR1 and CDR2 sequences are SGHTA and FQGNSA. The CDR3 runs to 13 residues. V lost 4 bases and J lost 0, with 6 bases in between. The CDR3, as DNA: TGTGCCAGCAGCTGGACAGCTAACTATGGCTACACCTTC. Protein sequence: CASSWTANYGYTF.

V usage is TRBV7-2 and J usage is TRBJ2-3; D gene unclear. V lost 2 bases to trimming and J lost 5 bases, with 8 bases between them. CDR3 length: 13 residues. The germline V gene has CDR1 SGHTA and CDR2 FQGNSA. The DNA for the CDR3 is TGTGCCAGCAGCTTATCTGGGAAAGATACGCAGTATTTT. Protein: CASSLSGKDTQYF. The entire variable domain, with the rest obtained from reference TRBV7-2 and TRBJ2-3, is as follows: GAGVSQSPSNKVTEKGKDVELRCDPISGHTALYWYRQSLGQGLEFLIYFQGNSAPDKSGLPSDRFSAERTGGSVSTLTIQRTQQEDSAVYLCASSLSGKDTQYFGPGTRLTVL.